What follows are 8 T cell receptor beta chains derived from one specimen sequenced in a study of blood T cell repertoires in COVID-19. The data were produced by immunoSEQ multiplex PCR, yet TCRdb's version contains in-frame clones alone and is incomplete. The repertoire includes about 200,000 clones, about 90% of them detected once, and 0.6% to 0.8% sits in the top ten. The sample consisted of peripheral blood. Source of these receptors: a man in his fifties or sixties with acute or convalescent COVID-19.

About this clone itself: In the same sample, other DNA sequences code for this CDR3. Here the CDR3 DNA reads TGTGCCCTCGGGGGGGGAGTGAACACCGGGGAGCTGTTTTTT. It yields the protein CALGGGVNTGELFF. The chain joins TRBV28 to TRBJ2-2; 8 positions match TRBD2. CDR3 length: 14 residues. With V trimmed by 11 bases and J by 1 base, 6 bases remained unmatched. Germline V gene sequence: CDR1 MDHEN, CDR2 SYDVKM.

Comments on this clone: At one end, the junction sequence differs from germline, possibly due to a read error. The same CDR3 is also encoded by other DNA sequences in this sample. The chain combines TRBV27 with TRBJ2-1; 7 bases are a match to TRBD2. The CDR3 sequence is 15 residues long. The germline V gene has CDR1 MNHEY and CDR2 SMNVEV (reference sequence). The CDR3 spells CASSLGAGESYEQFF. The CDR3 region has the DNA TGTGCCAGTAGTTTAGGGGCGGGGGAGAGTTATGAGCAGTTCTTC.

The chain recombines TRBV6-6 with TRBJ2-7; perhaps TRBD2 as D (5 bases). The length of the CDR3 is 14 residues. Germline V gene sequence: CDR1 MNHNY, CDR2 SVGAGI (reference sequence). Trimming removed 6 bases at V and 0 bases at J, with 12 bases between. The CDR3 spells CASSPRGTSYEQYF. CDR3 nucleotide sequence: TGTGCCAGCAGCCCCCGGGGAACCTCCTACGAGCAGTACTTC.

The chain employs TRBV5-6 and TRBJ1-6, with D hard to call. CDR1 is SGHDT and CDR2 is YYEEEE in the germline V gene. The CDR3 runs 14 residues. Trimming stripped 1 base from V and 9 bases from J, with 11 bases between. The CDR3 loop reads CASSLRSRGSPLHF. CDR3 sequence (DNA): TGTGCCAGCAGCTTGAGGTCGCGGGGTTCACCCCTCCACTTT.

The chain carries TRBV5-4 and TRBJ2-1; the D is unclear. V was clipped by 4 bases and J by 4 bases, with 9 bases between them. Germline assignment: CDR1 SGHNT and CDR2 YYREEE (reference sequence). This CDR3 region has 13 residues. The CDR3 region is CASSAARYNEQFF. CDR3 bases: TGTGCCAGCAGCGCGGCTAGATACAATGAGCAGTTCTTC. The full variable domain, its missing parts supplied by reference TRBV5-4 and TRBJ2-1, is ETGVTQSPTHLIKTRGQQVTLRCSSQSGHNTVSWYQQALGQGPQFIFQYYREEENGRGNFPPRFSGLQFPNYSSELNVNALELDDSALYLCASSAARYNEQFFGPGTRLTVL.

Here the CDR3 DNA reads TGTGCCAGCAGCTTCCCACAGCCCCAGCATTTT. This encodes CASSFPQPQHF. V gene TRBV5-8 combines with J gene TRBJ1-5; no definite D call. Germline V gives CDR1 SGHTS, CDR2 YDEGEE. This CDR3 has 11 residues. Trimming left V 2 bases short and J 7 bases short, with 4 bases between.

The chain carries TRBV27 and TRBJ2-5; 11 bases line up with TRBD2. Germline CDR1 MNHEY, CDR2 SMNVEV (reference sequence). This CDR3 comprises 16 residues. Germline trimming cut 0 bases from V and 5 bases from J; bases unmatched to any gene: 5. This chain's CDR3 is CASSLSTSGGLETQYF. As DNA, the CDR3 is TGTGCCAGCAGTTTATCAACTAGCGGGGGATTGGAGACCCAGTACTTC.

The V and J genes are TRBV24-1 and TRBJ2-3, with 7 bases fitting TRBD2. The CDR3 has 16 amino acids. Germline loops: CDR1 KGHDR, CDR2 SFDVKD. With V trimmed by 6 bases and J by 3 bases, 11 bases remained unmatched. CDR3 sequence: CATSPGLAAGTDTQYF. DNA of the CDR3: TGTGCCACCAGTCCCGGGCTAGCGGCTGGGACAGATACGCAGTATTTT.